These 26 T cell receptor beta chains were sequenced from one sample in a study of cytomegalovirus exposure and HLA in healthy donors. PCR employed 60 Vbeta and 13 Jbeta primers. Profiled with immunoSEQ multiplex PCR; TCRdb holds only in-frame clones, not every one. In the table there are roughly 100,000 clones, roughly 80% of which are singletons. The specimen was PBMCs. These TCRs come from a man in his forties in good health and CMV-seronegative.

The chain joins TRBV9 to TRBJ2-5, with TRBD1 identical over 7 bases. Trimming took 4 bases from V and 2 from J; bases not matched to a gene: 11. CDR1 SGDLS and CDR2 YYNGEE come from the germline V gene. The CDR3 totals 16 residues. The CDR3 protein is CASSLIGTVPQETQYF. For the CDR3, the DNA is TGTGCCAGCAGCCTTATAGGGACAGTTCCTCAAGAGACCCAGTACTTC.

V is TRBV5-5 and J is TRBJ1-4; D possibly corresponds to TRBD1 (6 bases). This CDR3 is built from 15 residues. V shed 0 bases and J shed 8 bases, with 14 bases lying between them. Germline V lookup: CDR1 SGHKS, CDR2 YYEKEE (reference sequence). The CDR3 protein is CASSLAPGAGEKLFF. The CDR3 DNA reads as TGTGCCAGCAGCTTGGCCCCAGGGGCAGGCGAAAAACTGTTTTTT.

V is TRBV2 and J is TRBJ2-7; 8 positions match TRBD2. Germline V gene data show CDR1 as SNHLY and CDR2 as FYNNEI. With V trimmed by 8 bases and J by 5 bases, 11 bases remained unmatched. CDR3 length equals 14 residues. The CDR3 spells CASGGAGGLNEQYF. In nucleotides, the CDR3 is TGTGCCAGCGGGGGGGCGGGGGGCCTGAACGAGCAGTACTTC.

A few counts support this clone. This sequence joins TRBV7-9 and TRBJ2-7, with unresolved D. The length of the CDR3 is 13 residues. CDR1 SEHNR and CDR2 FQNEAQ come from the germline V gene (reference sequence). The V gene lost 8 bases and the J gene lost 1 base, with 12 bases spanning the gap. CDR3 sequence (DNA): TGTGCCAGCTCTGTGGGCCAATCCTACGAGCAGTACTTC. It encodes CASSVGQSYEQYF. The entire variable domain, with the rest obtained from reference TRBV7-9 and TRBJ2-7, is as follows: DTGVSQNPRHKITKRGQNVTFRCDPISEHNRLYWYRQTLGQGPEFLTYFQNEAQLEKSRLLSDRFSAERPKGSFSTLEIQRTEQGDSAMYLCASSVGQSYEQYFGPGTRLTVT.

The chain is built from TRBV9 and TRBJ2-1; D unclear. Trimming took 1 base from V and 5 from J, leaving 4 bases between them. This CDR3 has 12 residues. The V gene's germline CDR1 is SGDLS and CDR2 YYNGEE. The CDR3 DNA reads TGTGCCAGCAGCGTACAAAACAATGAGCAGTTCTTC. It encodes CASSVQNNEQFF.

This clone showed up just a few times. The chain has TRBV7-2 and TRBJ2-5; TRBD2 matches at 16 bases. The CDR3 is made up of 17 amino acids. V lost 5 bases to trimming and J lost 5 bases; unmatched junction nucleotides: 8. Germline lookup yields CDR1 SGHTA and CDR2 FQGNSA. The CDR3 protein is CASSRPGTSGGAETQYF. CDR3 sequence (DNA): TGTGCCAGCAGCCGCCCCGGGACTAGCGGGGGGGCCGAGACCCAGTACTTC. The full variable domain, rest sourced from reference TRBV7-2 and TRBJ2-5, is GAGVSQSPSNKVTEKGKDVELRCDPISGHTALYWYRQSLGQGLEFLIYFQGNSAPDKSGLPSDRFSAERTGGSVSTLTIQRTQQEDSAVYLCASSRPGTSGGAETQYFGPGTRLLVL.

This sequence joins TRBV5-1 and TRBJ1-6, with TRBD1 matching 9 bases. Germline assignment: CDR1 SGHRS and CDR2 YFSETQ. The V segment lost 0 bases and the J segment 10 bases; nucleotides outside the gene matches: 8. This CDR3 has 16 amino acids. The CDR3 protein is CASSLGGTGRGSPLHF. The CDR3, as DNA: TGCGCCAGCAGCTTGGGCGGGACAGGGCGTGGGTCACCCCTCCACTTT.

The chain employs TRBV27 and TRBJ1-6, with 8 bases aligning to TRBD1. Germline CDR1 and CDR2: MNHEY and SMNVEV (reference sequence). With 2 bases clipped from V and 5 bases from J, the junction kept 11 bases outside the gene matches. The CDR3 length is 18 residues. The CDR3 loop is CASSLRLPYRGDNSPLHF. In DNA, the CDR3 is TGTGCCAGCAGTTTACGTCTTCCCTACAGGGGGGATAATTCACCCCTCCACTTT.

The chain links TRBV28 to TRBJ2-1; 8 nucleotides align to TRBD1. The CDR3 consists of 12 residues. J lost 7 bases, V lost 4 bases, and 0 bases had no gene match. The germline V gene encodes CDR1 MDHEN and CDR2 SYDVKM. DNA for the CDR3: TGTGCCAGCAGTTACAGGGGGAATGAGCAGTTCTTC. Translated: CASSYRGNEQFF.

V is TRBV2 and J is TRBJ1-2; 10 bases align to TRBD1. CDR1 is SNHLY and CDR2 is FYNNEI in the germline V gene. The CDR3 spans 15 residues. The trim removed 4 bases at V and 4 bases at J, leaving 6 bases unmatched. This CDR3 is CASSGDRGLGYGYTF. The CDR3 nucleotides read TGTGCCAGCAGTGGAGACAGGGGGCTCGGCTATGGCTACACCTTC.

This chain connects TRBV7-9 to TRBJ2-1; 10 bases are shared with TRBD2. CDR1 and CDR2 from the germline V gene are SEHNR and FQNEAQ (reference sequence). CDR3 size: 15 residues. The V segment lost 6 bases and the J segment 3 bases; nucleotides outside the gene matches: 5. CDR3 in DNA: TGTGCCAGCAGTCCCGGGACTAGCGTCTACAATGAGCAGTTCTTC. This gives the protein CASSPGTSVYNEQFF. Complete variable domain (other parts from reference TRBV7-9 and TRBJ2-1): DTGVSQNPRHKITKRGQNVTFRCDPISEHNRLYWYRQTLGQGPEFLTYFQNEAQLEKSRLLSDRFSAERPKGSFSTLEIQRTEQGDSAMYLCASSPGTSVYNEQFFGPGTRLTVL.

CDR3 in amino acids: CASSIDSGGAIDTQYF. CDR3 bases: TGTGCCAGTAGTATAGATAGCGGGGGGGCCATAGATACGCAGTATTTT. The chain has TRBV19 and TRBJ2-3; TRBD2 matches at 11 bases. Germline CDR1 reads LNHDA; CDR2 reads SQIVND (reference sequence). This CDR3 is 16 amino acids long. The J segment lost 5 bases and the V segment lost 0 bases, leaving 4 bases of the junction unmatched.

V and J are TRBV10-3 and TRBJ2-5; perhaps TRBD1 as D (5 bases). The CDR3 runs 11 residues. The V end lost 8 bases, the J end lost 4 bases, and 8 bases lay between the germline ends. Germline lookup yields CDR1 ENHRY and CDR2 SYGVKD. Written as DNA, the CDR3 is TGTGCCATCGGGCAGGGAGAGACCCAGTACTTC. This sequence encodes CAIGQGETQYF.

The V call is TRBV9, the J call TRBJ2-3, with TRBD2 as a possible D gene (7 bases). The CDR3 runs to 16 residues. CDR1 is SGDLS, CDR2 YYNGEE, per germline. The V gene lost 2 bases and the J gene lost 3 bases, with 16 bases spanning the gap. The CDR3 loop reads CASSVRQGGGTDTQYF. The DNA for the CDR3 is TGTGCCAGCAGCGTCCGTCAAGGGGGGGGGACAGATACGCAGTATTTT.

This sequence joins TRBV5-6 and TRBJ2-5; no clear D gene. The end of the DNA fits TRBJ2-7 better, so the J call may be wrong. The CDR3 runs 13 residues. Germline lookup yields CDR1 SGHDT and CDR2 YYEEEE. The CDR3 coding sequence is TGTGCCAGCAGCTTCGACGGCCACTACGAGCAGTACTTC. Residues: CASSFDGHYEQYF.

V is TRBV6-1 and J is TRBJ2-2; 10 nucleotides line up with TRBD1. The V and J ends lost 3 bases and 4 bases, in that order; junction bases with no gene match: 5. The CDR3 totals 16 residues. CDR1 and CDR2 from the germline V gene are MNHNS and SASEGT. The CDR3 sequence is CASSEEGTGATGELFF. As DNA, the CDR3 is TGTGCCAGCAGTGAGGAGGGGACAGGGGCCACCGGGGAGCTGTTTTTT.

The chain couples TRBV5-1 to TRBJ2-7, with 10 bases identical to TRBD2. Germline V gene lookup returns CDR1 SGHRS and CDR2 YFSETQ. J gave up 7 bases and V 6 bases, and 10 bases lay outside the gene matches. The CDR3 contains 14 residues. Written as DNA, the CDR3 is TGCGCCAGCAACCCGAGCGGGGGGGATCGGGAGCAGTACTTC. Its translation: CASNPSGGDREQYF.

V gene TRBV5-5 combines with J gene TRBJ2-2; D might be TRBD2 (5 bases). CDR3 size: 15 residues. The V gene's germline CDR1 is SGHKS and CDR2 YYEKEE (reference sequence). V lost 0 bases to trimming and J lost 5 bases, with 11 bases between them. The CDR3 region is CASSLAQRRTGELFF. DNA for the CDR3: TGTGCCAGCAGCTTGGCCCAAAGGAGGACCGGGGAGCTGTTTTTT.

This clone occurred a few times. The CDR3 nucleotides read TGTGCCAGTACGACTAGCGGGGGGGCTCTGAAGACCCAGTACTTC. Protein product: CASTTSGGALKTQYF. The V gene is TRBV2, the J gene TRBJ2-5, with 14 bases fitting TRBD2. The V gene end was trimmed by 9 bases and the J gene end by 6 bases; junction bases not matched to a gene: 9. CDR3 length: 15 residues. Germline assignment: CDR1 SNHLY and CDR2 FYNNEI.

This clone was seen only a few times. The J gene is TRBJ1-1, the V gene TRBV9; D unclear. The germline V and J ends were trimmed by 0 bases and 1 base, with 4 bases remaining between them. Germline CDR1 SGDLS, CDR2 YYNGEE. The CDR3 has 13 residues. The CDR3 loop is CASSVEQNTEAFF. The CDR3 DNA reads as TGTGCCAGCAGCGTAGAACAGAACACTGAAGCTTTCTTT.

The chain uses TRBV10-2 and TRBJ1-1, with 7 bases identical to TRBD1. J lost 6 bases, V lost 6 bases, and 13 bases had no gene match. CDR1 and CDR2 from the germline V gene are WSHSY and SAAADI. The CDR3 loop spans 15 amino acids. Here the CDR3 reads CASRDRQGLRPEAFF. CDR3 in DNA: TGCGCCAGCAGAGACCGACAGGGCCTCCGCCCTGAAGCTTTCTTT.

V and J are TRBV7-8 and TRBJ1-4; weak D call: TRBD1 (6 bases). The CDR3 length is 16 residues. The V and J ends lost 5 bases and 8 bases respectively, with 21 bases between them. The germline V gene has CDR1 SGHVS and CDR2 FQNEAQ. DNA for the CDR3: TGTGCCAGCAGCCCCCAGAGTGGGGGCGCGAGGGAAAAACTGTTTTTT. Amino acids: CASSPQSGGAREKLFF.

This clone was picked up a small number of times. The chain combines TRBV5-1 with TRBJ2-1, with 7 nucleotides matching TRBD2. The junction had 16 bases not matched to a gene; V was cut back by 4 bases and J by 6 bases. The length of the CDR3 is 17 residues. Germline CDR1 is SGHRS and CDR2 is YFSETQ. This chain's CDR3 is CASSRYSAGSTPNEQFF. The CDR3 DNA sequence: TGCGCCAGCAGCAGGTACTCAGCGGGGTCCACCCCCAATGAGCAGTTCTTC. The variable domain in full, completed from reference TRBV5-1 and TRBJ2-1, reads KAGVTQTPRYLIKTRGQQVTLSCSPISGHRSVSWYQQTPGQGLQFLFEYFSETQRNKGNFPGRFSGRQFSNSRSEMNVSTLELGDSALYLCASSRYSAGSTPNEQFFGPGTRLTVL.

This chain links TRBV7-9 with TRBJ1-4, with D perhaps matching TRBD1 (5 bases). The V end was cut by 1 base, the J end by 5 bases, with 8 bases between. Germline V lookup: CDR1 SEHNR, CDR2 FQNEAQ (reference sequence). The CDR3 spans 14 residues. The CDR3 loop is CASSLVSGNEKLFF. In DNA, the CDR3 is TGTGCCAGCAGCTTAGTATCAGGGAATGAAAAACTGTTTTTT. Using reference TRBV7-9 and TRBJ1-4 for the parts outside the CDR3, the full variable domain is DTGVSQNPRHKITKRGQNVTFRCDPISEHNRLYWYRQTLGQGPEFLTYFQNEAQLEKSRLLSDRFSAERPKGSFSTLEIQRTEQGDSAMYLCASSLVSGNEKLFFGSGTQLSVL.

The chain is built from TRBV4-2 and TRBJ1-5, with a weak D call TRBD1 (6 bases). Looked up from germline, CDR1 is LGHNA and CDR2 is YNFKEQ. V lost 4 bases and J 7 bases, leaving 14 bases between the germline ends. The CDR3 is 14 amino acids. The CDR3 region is CASSPGVLKQPQHF. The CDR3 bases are TGTGCCAGCAGCCCAGGGGTCCTCAAGCAGCCCCAGCATTTT.

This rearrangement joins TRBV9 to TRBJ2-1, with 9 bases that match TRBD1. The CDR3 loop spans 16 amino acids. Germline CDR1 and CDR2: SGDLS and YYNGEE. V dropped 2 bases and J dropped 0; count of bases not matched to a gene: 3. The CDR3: CASSVTGGISYNEQFF. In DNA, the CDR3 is TGTGCCAGCAGCGTGACAGGGGGGATCTCCTACAATGAGCAGTTCTTC.